This T cell receptor (beta chain) was observed in a study of post-analysis software for immune sequencing data. Study results and limitations: A few TRBV segments occurring more often in patients than controls included TRBV5-6, TRBV5-1 and TRBV20-1. Under F measure analysis, samples from one preparation batch co-clustered strongly.

Germline CDR1 is DFQATT and CDR2 is SNEGSKA (reference sequence). The V and J ends lost 1 base and 5 bases, in that order; junction bases with no gene match: 8. This CDR3 has 15 residues. Libraries were made from TCR beta cDNA, and they carried unique molecular identifiers. TCRdb analysed the PCR reads with MiXCR anew, one entry per CDR3 protein. Among hundreds of thousands of distinct CDR3 sequences listed, just under 30% were seen once. This clonotype was detected a few times. The antigen is not known. Material: blood. The chain combines TRBV20-1 with TRBJ2-5; 9 nucleotides align to TRBD1. The TCR sequence derives from a girl between 10 and 17 years old with multiple sclerosis. This CDR3 is CSARVGTGFFETQYF. The CDR3 bases are TGCAGTGCTAGAGTCGGGACAGGGTTTTTCGAGACCCAGTACTTC.